The clone carrying this TCR beta chain was counted only a few times. Its antigen is unidentified. With V trimmed by 5 bases and J by 0 bases, 2 bases remained unmatched. This CDR3 is 16 amino acids long. Germline V gene data show CDR1 as MNHEY and CDR2 as SVGEGT. This specimen comes from a study of early T cells in non-severe SARS-CoV-2 infection. Across the whole study: The chains were unpaired, and the sequenced material was bulk RNA from unsorted whole blood. Study results and limitations: Using VDJdb, the matching emphasized anti-spike CD8 responses while missing private and CD4 specificities.

Researchers attached unique molecular identifiers to individual cDNA molecules. TCRdb reprocessed the 5' RACE reads via MiXCR and lists one record per CDR3 protein. The repertoire includes roughly 90,000 distinct CDR3 sequences, roughly 14% of them detected once, and less than 0.6% sits in the top ten. The TCR sequence derives from an adult who was a healthcare worker with PCR-confirmed SARS-CoV-2 infection or an uninfected control (not recorded which). Source material: whole blood. The rearrangement uses TRBV6-2 or TRBV6-3 and TRBJ2-2; 11 bases align to TRBD2. CDR3 in DNA: TGTGCCAGCAGTCGACTAGCGGGGACGAACACCGGGGAGCTGTTTTTT. This sequence encodes CASSRLAGTNTGELFF.